These T cell receptor beta chains were read from a single sample in a study of blood T cell repertoires in COVID-19. TCRdb keeps only in-frame clones here, not all; method: immunoSEQ multiplex PCR. The sample contains a few hundred thousand clones, around 87% of which appear only once. Sequencing was performed on peripheral blood. These receptors were collected from a woman between 25 and 40 years old with COVID-19, enrolled during active disease. Each CDR3 is given with its conserved first and last residue. A D gene is named only where the DNA matches it firmly. The size entry is marked missing in some rows and otherwise reads once, few, many or a size class.

- - TRBJ2-7 TRBV9 TGTGCCAGCAGCGTAGGAGCGGAGCCCTACGAGCAGTACTTC CASSVGAEPYEQYF
- once TRBJ1-2 TRBV5-1 TGCGCCAGCAGCTTGGAGGGGAACTATGGCTACACCTTC CASSLEGNYGYTF
- - TRBJ2-5 TRBV30 TGTGCCTGGAGTGGGGGCAGAGAAGAGACCCAGTACTTC CAWSGGREETQYF
TRBD1 - TRBJ2-5 TRBV28 TGTGCCAGCAGTCCCCGGGACAGGCCGTCAGAGACCCAGTACTTC CASSPRDRPSETQYF
TRBD2 - TRBJ2-3 TRBV7-9 TGTGCCAGCAGCCGAAGGGCTAGCGGGAGAACAGATACGCAGTATTTT CASSRRASGRTDTQYF
TRBD2 - TRBJ2-7 TRBV7-2 TGTGCCAGCAGTTACTTTTCCGGCGGGGGTTACGAGCAGTACTTC CASSYFSGGGYEQYF
- - TRBJ2-2 TRBV4-3 TGCGCCAGCAGCCAAGCGGGGGTCGGGGAGCTGTTTTTT CASSQAGVGELFF
TRBD2 - TRBJ2-5 TRBV2 TGTGCCAGCGGACTAGCGGGATTAGAGACCCAGTACTTC CASGLAGLETQYF
- - TRBJ2-7 TRBV19 TGTGCCACCTCCGGGAAGGGCCTTACCCTCTACGAGCAGTACTTC CATSGKGLTLYEQYF
TRBD2 - TRBJ2-7 TRBV10-3 TGTGCCATCAGTGAGTCGACTAGCGGGGGGGGCGGGAACGAGCAGTACTTC CAISESTSGGGGNEQYF
TRBD2 - TRBJ2-1 TRBV25-1 TGTGCCAGCAGTGTAGCGGGAGGGAGCAATGAGCAGTTCTTC CASSVAGGSNEQFF
TRBD2 once TRBJ2-7 TRBV7-9 TGTGCCAGCAGCCGATCTTGGACTAGCGGGAGTTACGAGCAGTACTTC CASSRSWTSGSYEQYF
- - TRBJ2-1 TRBV24-1 TGTGCCACCAGTGATTTTATGGAGGGGGCGCAGAGGGAGGAGCAGTTCTTC CATSDFMEGAQREEQFF
- - TRBJ2-5 TRBV2 TGTGCCAGCAGTGCGAACAACATACAAGAGACCCAGTACTTC CASSANNIQETQYF
- - TRBJ2-7 TRBV10-3 TGTGCCATCAGCCGGGTTGCCTCCTACGAGCAGTACTTC CAISRVASYEQYF
- - TRBJ1-2 TRBV5-1 TGCGCCAGCAGCGGGGGACACACAGCTAACTATGGCTACACCTTC CASSGGHTANYGYTF
- few TRBJ2-3 TRBV5-1 TGCGCCAGCAGCTTTCGGGACACAGATACGCAGTATTTT CASSFRDTDTQYF
TRBD2 - TRBJ2-1 TRBV28 TGTGCCAGCAGTTTCCTAGCGGGAGAAGGCAATGAGCAGTTCTTC CASSFLAGEGNEQFF
TRBD2 once TRBJ2-7 TRBV4-3 TGCGCCAGCAGCCAAGGACTAGCGGGAGGGCCCTACGAGCAGTACTTC CASSQGLAGGPYEQYF
- - TRBJ2-1 TRBV12-3/TRBV12-4 TGTGCCAGCAGTTTAGCCGGGAGTGAGCAGTTCTTC CASSLAGSEQFF
- - TRBJ2-7 TRBV18 TGTGCCAGCTCACGGAGGGGGGGGGCCTACGAGCAGTACTTC CASSRRGGAYEQYF
- - TRBJ2-1 TRBV29-1 TGCAGCGGGGAGTTATACAATGAGCAGTTCTTC CSGELYNEQFF
TRBD1 - TRBJ2-3 TRBV7-3 TGTGCCAGCAGCGCAAGGACAGGGCGGTCCACAGATACGCAGTATTTT CASSARTGRSTDTQYF
TRBD2 - TRBJ2-3 TRBV7-9 TGTGCCAGCAGCCTTAGCGGGAGGGTGACAGATACGCAGTATTTT CASSLSGRVTDTQYF
- - TRBJ1-1 TRBV10-1 TGCGCCAGCAGTAGGGGAGGGGGTGGGAGTACTGAAGCTTTCTTT CASSRGGGGSTEAFF
TRBD1 - TRBJ1-5 TRBV2 TGTGCCAGCCAGGGGGACACCAATCAGCCCCAGCATTTT CASQGDTNQPQHF
- - TRBJ1-3 TRBV6-2/TRBV6-3 TGTGCCAGCAGTTACTCGCGGCTCTCTGGAAACACCATATATTTT CASSYSRLSGNTIYF
- - TRBJ2-3 TRBV5-4 TGTGCCAGCAGCTTTAGGCTAGCTGCAGATACGCAGTATTTT CASSFRLAADTQYF
TRBD2 - TRBJ2-3 TRBV28 TGTGCCAGCAGTAGGGGACTAGCGGGAGCCAGAGATACGCAGTATTTT CASSRGLAGARDTQYF
- - TRBJ1-1 TRBV3-1/TRBV3-2 TGTGCCAGCAGCCAAGCGGGGTTGAACACTGAAGCTTTCTTT CASSQAGLNTEAFF
TRBD2 - TRBJ2-5 TRBV7-6 TGTGCCAGCAGCTTAGAGCGGCGGGAGGGCCAAGAGACCCAGTACTTC CASSLERREGQETQYF
TRBD2 - TRBJ2-7 TRBV19 TGTGCCAGCAGCAAGGGGACTAGAGGTTACGAGCAGTACTTC CASSKGTRGYEQYF
- - TRBJ2-7 TRBV23-1 TGCGCCAGCAGTCAATCCCAGCGGCACGACTTC CASSQSQRHDF
TRBD2 - TRBJ2-7 TRBV3-1/TRBV3-2 TGTGCCAGCAGCCAAGATACAGGACTAGCGGTGTATGGGCAGTACTTC CASSQDTGLAVYGQYF
TRBD1 - TRBJ1-4 TRBV15 TGTGCCACCAGCAGGGGACAGGGGGCTGAAAAACTGTTTTTT CATSRGQGAEKLFF
TRBD1 - TRBJ2-7 TRBV19 TGTGCCAGTAGCCTGGGGGGGACAGGGGGCTACGAGCAGTACTTC CASSLGGTGGYEQYF
- - TRBJ1-5 TRBV6-2/TRBV6-3 TGTGCCAGCAGCCACGGGGGTCAGCCCCAGCATTTT CASSHGGQPQHF
- - TRBJ1-2 TRBV12-3/TRBV12-4 TGTGCCAGCAGTCTACACAGGGATGGCTACACCTTC CASSLHRDGYTF
- - TRBJ2-2 TRBV2 TGTGCCAGCAGTGAGAGGGTTACGGGACAGAACACCGGGGAGCTGTTTTTT CASSERVTGQNTGELFF
- - TRBJ2-7 TRBV5-4 TGTGCCAGCAGCCAGTTACTAGCTCACGAGCAGTACTTC CASSQLLAHEQYF
- once TRBJ2-7 TRBV5-1 TGCGCCAGCAGCTTGATCGGGACTCCACACGAGCAGTACTTC CASSLIGTPHEQYF
TRBD2 - TRBJ2-4 TRBV14 TGTGCCAGCAGCCAAGATCGCGGGAGAGGCAACATTCAGTACTTC CASSQDRGRGNIQYF
- - TRBJ2-1 TRBV30 TGTGCCTGGAGTCTTCGGCTCCAGGGGAATGAGCAGTTCTTC CAWSLRLQGNEQFF
- - TRBJ1-2 TRBV5-1 TGCGCCAGCAGCACTGCGGGGCGCGAGGGCTATGGCTACACCTTC CASSTAGREGYGYTF
- few TRBJ2-1 TRBV21-1 TGTGCCAGCACTTTGAATGAGCAGTTCTTC CASTLNEQFF
- - TRBJ1-4 TRBV27 TGTGCCAGCAGTTTATCGAGTCTGGTTCGGGAAAAACTGTTTTTT CASSLSSLVREKLFF
- - TRBJ1-3 TRBV5-6 TGTGCCAGCAGCCGCCAGGAGGCTGGAAACACCATATATTTT CASSRQEAGNTIYF
TRBD2 - TRBJ2-1 TRBV5-4 TGTGCCAGCCAGCGGGAGGGGGTCTACAATGAGCAGTTCTTC CASQREGVYNEQFF
- - TRBJ2-5 TRBV7-6 TGTGCCAGCAGCTTCCTGCCCCCAAGGACACTCCAAGAGACCCAGTACTTC CASSFLPPRTLQETQYF
- - TRBJ2-5 TRBV28 TGTGCCAGCAGTTTATCAGACGGGAGTCACCAAGAGACCCAGTACTTC CASSLSDGSHQETQYF